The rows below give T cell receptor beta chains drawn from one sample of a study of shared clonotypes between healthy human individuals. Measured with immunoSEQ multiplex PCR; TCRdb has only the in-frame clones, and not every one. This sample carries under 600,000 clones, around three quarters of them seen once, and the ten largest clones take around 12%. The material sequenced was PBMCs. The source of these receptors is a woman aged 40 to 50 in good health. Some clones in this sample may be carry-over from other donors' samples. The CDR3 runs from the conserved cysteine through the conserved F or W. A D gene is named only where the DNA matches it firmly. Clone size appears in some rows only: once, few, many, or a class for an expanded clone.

CDR3 protein: CASSQSKGGSRLYGYTF
CDR3 DNA: TGTGCCAGCAGCCAATCGAAGGGCGGGTCGAGGCTCTATGGCTACACCTTC
clone size: .
D gene: .
J gene: TRBJ1-2
V gene: TRBV16

CDR3 protein: CASSSEWGLGEKLFF
CDR3 DNA: TGTGCCAGCAGTTCTGAGTGGGGCTTAGGTGAAAAACTGTTTTTT
clone size: .
D gene: .
J gene: TRBJ1-4
V gene: TRBV28

CDR3 protein: CASSVGGASTDTQYF
CDR3 DNA: TGTGCCAGCAGCGTAGGTGGGGCTAGCACAGATACGCAGTATTTT
clone size: .
D gene: .
J gene: TRBJ2-3
V gene: TRBV9

CDR3 protein: CASSSQGGDTQYF
CDR3 DNA: TGCGCCAGCAGCTCTCAGGGGGGAGATACGCAGTATTTT
clone size: .
D gene: .
J gene: TRBJ2-3
V gene: TRBV5-1

CDR3 protein: CASKSLAGVGTGELFF
CDR3 DNA: TGTGCCAGCAAGTCTCTAGCGGGAGTTGGCACCGGGGAGCTGTTTTTT
clone size: once
D gene: TRBD2
J gene: TRBJ2-2
V gene: TRBV6-4

CDR3 protein: CASSLWSWTSGRNNEQFF
CDR3 DNA: TGTGCCAGCAGCTTATGGAGCTGGACTAGCGGGAGAAACAATGAGCAGTTCTTC
clone size: .
D gene: TRBD2
J gene: TRBJ2-1
V gene: TRBV11-2

CDR3 protein: CASSLLPGGSSEQYF
CDR3 DNA: TGTGCCAGCAGCCTGCTCCCAGGAGGGTCGTCCGAGCAGTACTTC
clone size: .
D gene: .
J gene: TRBJ2-7
V gene: TRBV9

CDR3 protein: CAFGQTRETQYF
CDR3 DNA: TGTGCCTTCGGACAGACGAGAGAGACCCAGTACTTC
clone size: .
D gene: .
J gene: TRBJ2-5
V gene: TRBV30

CDR3 protein: CAISDWGRSSYNEQFF
CDR3 DNA: TGTGCCATCAGTGACTGGGGAAGAAGCTCCTACAATGAGCAGTTCTTC
clone size: .
D gene: .
J gene: TRBJ2-1
V gene: TRBV10-3

CDR3 protein: CAISETSPGRKPLHF
CDR3 DNA: TGTGCCATCAGTGAGACCTCTCCGGGGAGGAAACCCCTCCACTTT
clone size: few
D gene: .
J gene: TRBJ1-6
V gene: TRBV10-3

CDR3 protein: CASSRGYSQETQYF
CDR3 DNA: TGTGCCAGCAGCCGGGGGTACAGCCAAGAGACCCAGTACTTC
clone size: .
D gene: .
J gene: TRBJ2-5
V gene: TRBV7-2

CDR3 protein: CASSYFQGLNEQYF
CDR3 DNA: TGTGCCAGCAGTTACTTTCAGGGTCTTAACGAGCAGTACTTC
clone size: .
D gene: .
J gene: TRBJ2-7
V gene: TRBV6-6

CDR3 protein: CASSQVGLAGVEQYF
CDR3 DNA: TGTGCCAGCAGCCAGGTTGGGCTAGCGGGAGTCGAGCAGTACTTC
clone size: once
D gene: TRBD2
J gene: TRBJ2-7
V gene: TRBV16

CDR3 protein: CASSLAGASYNEQFF
CDR3 DNA: TGTGCCAGCAGCCTAGCGGGGGCCTCCTACAATGAGCAGTTCTTC
clone size: .
D gene: TRBD2
J gene: TRBJ2-1
V gene: TRBV7-6

CDR3 protein: CASHVTSGSSDTQYF
CDR3 DNA: TGTGCCAGCCACGTGACTAGCGGGAGCTCAGATACGCAGTATTTT
clone size: .
D gene: TRBD2
J gene: TRBJ2-3
V gene: TRBV19

CDR3 protein: CASSLMVGAMGNEQFF
CDR3 DNA: TGTGCCAGCAGTTTAATGGTAGGGGCTATGGGGAATGAGCAGTTCTTC
clone size: .
D gene: .
J gene: TRBJ2-1
V gene: TRBV27

CDR3 protein: CASSFGEGEKLFF
CDR3 DNA: TGTGCCAGCAGTTTCGGGGAGGGTGAAAAACTGTTTTTT
clone size: .
D gene: .
J gene: TRBJ1-4
V gene: TRBV6-4

CDR3 protein: CASSPTGNTEAFF
CDR3 DNA: TGTGCCAGTAGTCCGACTGGGAACACTGAAGCTTTCTTT
clone size: .
D gene: .
J gene: TRBJ1-1
V gene: TRBV19

CDR3 protein: CAWSLASLPRAFF
CDR3 DNA: TGTGCCTGGAGTCTGGCCTCCCTCCCCCGAGCTTTCTTT
clone size: once
D gene: .
J gene: TRBJ1-1
V gene: TRBV30

CDR3 protein: CASSLSGYSAYEQYF
CDR3 DNA: TGTGCCAGCAGCCTTAGCGGGTATTCCGCCTACGAGCAGTACTTC
clone size: .
D gene: TRBD2
J gene: TRBJ2-7
V gene: TRBV7-9

CDR3 protein: CASSTDPNTEAFF
CDR3 DNA: TGCGCCAGCAGTACAGACCCTAACACTGAAGCTTTCTTT
clone size: .
D gene: .
J gene: TRBJ1-1
V gene: TRBV5-1

CDR3 protein: CASSEDSSGANVLTF
CDR3 DNA: TGTGCCAGCAGCGAAGACAGCTCTGGGGCCAACGTCCTGACTTTC
clone size: .
D gene: .
J gene: TRBJ2-6
V gene: TRBV7-3

CDR3 protein: CASSPPTGGNTGELFF
CDR3 DNA: TGTGCCAGCAGCCCCCCGACGGGGGGAAACACCGGGGAGCTGTTTTTT
clone size: .
D gene: TRBD2
J gene: TRBJ2-2
V gene: TRBV11-3

CDR3 protein: CASSQDWGGKAFF
CDR3 DNA: TGTGCCAGCAGCCAAGATTGGGGGGGCAAAGCTTTCTTT
clone size: .
D gene: .
J gene: TRBJ1-1
V gene: TRBV14

CDR3 protein: CASSEGLAGVYEQFF
CDR3 DNA: TGTGCCAGCAGCGAGGGACTAGCGGGAGTCTATGAGCAGTTCTTC
clone size: .
D gene: TRBD2
J gene: TRBJ2-1
V gene: TRBV9

CDR3 protein: CASSKGRDEKLFF
CDR3 DNA: TGTGCCAGCAGCAAAGGCCGTGATGAAAAACTGTTTTTT
clone size: .
D gene: .
J gene: TRBJ1-4
V gene: TRBV11-3

CDR3 protein: CASSPDRAWEQYF
CDR3 DNA: TGCGCCAGCAGCCCGGACAGGGCGTGGGAGCAGTACTTC
clone size: many
D gene: TRBD1
J gene: TRBJ2-7
V gene: TRBV5-1

CDR3 protein: CASSYEGSSQPQHF
CDR3 DNA: TGTGCCAGCAGTTACGAAGGGTCAAGCCAGCCCCAGCATTTT
clone size: .
D gene: .
J gene: TRBJ1-5
V gene: TRBV6-6

CDR3 protein: CASSFQPWAYEQYF
CDR3 DNA: TGTGCCAGCAGTTTTCAACCGTGGGCCTACGAGCAGTACTTC
clone size: .
D gene: .
J gene: TRBJ2-7
V gene: TRBV27

CDR3 protein: CASSPGRTADQQETQYF
CDR3 DNA: TGCGCCAGCAGCCCGGGCCGCACGGCTGACCAACAAGAGACCCAGTACTTC
clone size: .
D gene: .
J gene: TRBJ2-5
V gene: TRBV5-1

CDR3 protein: CAWSVGAKGNQPQHF
CDR3 DNA: TGTGCCTGGAGTGTGGGGGCGAAGGGCAATCAGCCCCAGCATTTT
clone size: .
D gene: .
J gene: TRBJ1-5
V gene: TRBV30

CDR3 protein: CAWSRSGRDEQYF
CDR3 DNA: TGTGCCTGGAGTAGGTCGGGTCGGGACGAGCAGTACTTC
clone size: .
D gene: .
J gene: TRBJ2-7
V gene: TRBV30

CDR3 protein: CASSLQGDTEAFF
CDR3 DNA: TGTGCCAGCAGTTTACAGGGGGACACTGAAGCTTTCTTT
clone size: .
D gene: TRBD1
J gene: TRBJ1-1
V gene: TRBV7-3

CDR3 protein: CASSLDHTDTQYF
CDR3 DNA: TGTGCCAGCAGCTTGGACCACACAGATACGCAGTATTTT
clone size: .
D gene: .
J gene: TRBJ2-3
V gene: TRBV11-2

CDR3 protein: CASSSGQGYQPQHF
CDR3 DNA: TGTGCCAGCAGTTCCGGACAGGGATATCAGCCCCAGCATTTT
clone size: .
D gene: TRBD1
J gene: TRBJ1-5
V gene: TRBV2

CDR3 protein: CASSFGSAYEQYF
CDR3 DNA: TGTGCCAGCAGCTTCGGGAGTGCGTACGAGCAGTACTTC
clone size: .
D gene: .
J gene: TRBJ2-7
V gene: TRBV7-9

CDR3 protein: CASSYLLTGTNYGYTF
CDR3 DNA: TGTGCCAGCAGTTACCTCCTTACAGGAACTAACTATGGCTACACCTTC
clone size: .
D gene: .
J gene: TRBJ1-2
V gene: TRBV6-5

CDR3 protein: CASSPSGRSYEQYF
CDR3 DNA: TGCGCCAGCAGCCCTAGCGGGAGGTCCTACGAGCAGTACTTC
clone size: .
D gene: TRBD2
J gene: TRBJ2-7
V gene: TRBV5-1

CDR3 protein: CASSRPGLWYEQYF
CDR3 DNA: TGTGCCAGCAGTAGACCGGGGCTGTGGTACGAGCAGTACTTC
clone size: .
D gene: .
J gene: TRBJ2-7
V gene: TRBV27

CDR3 protein: CASSSNRDQIEKLFF
CDR3 DNA: TGTGCCAGCAGTTCGAACAGGGACCAGATTGAAAAACTGTTTTTT
clone size: few
D gene: .
J gene: TRBJ1-4
V gene: TRBV28

CDR3 protein: CASSQGGETQYF
CDR3 DNA: TGTGCCAGCAGTCAGGGGGGGGAGACCCAGTACTTC
clone size: .
D gene: .
J gene: TRBJ2-5
V gene: TRBV28

CDR3 protein: CASSPEGTGFGASQYF
CDR3 DNA: TGTGCCAGCAGCCCGGAGGGGACGGGGTTCGGTGCGTCCCAGTACTTC
clone size: .
D gene: .
J gene: TRBJ2-5
V gene: TRBV7-9

CDR3 protein: CASSSSAYEQYF
CDR3 DNA: TGTGCCAGCAGTTCGTCCGCCTACGAGCAGTACTTC
clone size: .
D gene: .
J gene: TRBJ2-7
V gene: TRBV6-5